This T cell receptor beta chain was observed in a study of OX40 agonist ivuxolimab in advanced cancers. Turning to the study itself: At 0.01 to 10 mg/kg, ivuxolimab was administered intravenously to patients every 2 weeks.

TCRdb keeps only in-frame clones here, not all; method: immunoSEQ multiplex PCR. Among around 18,000 clones listed, 70% to 90% were seen once. As concerns this clone: A junction boundary mismatches the germline segment, possibly from a read error.

Germline V CDR1 and CDR2: SGHKS, YYEKEE (reference sequence). The CDR3 length is 16 residues. The chain joins TRBV5-5 to TRBJ2-7; D not resolved. The sample in question was CD4+ or CD8+ T cells sorted from blood, obtained in a trial of the OX40 agonist ivuxolimab. This sequence originates from an adult with an advanced solid tumor such as melanoma, head and neck, liver or kidney cancer. The CDR3, as DNA: TGCGCCAGCAGCCTTCTTGAATACGGTTCCCAATACGAGCAGTACTTC. Translation: CASSLLEYGSQYEQYF. Full variable domain (missing parts from reference TRBV5-5 and TRBJ2-7): DAGVTQSPTHLIKTRGQQVTLRCSPISGHKSVSWYQQVLGQGPQFIFQYYEKEERGRGNFPDRFSARQFPNYSSELNVNALLLGDSALYLCASSLLEYGSQYEQYFGPGTRLTVT.